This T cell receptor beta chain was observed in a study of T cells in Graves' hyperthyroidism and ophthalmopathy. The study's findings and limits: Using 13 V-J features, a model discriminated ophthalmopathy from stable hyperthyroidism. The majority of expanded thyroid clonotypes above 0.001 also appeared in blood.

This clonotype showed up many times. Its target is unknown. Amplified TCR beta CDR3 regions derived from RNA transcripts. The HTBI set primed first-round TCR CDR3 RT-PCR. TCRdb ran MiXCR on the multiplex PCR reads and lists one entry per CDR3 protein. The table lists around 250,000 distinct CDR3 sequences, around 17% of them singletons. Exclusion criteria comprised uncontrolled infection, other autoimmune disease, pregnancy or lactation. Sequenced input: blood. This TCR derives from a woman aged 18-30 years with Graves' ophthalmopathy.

The CDR3 DNA sequence: TGCAGGCCTCTTCCGAGGACTAGCTCAGGTGTTGAGCAGTTCTTC. It specifies CRPLPRTSSGVEQFF. The rearrangement links TRBV20-1 to TRBJ2-1; 8 positions match TRBD2. This CDR3 region has 15 residues. Germline CDR1 is DFQATT and CDR2 is SNEGSKA (reference sequence).